The clone carrying this TCR beta chain was counted ten times or more. The target antigen is unknown. This sample was taken from a study of T cell repertoires in cytomegalovirus infection. Study-level results: Across the ex vivo response, the dominant clonotypes were HLA-C-restricted CMV-specific TCR beta clonotypes.

The CDR3 covers 13 residues. Germline assignment: CDR1 SEHNR and CDR2 FQNEAQ (reference sequence). V was pared by 3 bases and J by 4 bases, with 8 bases between. TCRdb used MiXCR to reprocess the reads, holding one entry per CDR3 protein. The sample contains about 770,000 distinct CDR3 sequences, roughly 29% of which appear only once. The source is a human donor in good health (CMV status not recorded). Some clones in this sample may be carry-over from other donors' samples. The starting material was cultured CD8+ T cells from PBMCs, obtained from culture after CMV antigen stimulation. V gene TRBV7-9 combines with J gene TRBJ2-3; unclear D gene. The CDR3 coding sequence is TGTGCCAGCAGCTTGTCTGGTCCAGATACGCAGTATTTT. Protein: CASSLSGPDTQYF.